This entry describes one TCR beta chain. Clones were read by immunoSEQ multiplex PCR, and TCRdb kept only the in-frame ones, dropping some. The sample lists 60,000 to 75,000 clones; approximately 91% were seen once. The source of the sample is a study of OX40 agonist ivuxolimab in advanced cancers. Study background: Patients took ivuxolimab, an agonistic anti-OX40 (CD134) antibody.

A history of autoimmune disease or systemic immunosuppression excluded patients. The CDR3 totals 15 residues. Germline-derived CDR1 and CDR2 are KGHSH and LQKENI. V lost 10 bases, J lost 0 bases, and 8 bases stayed unmatched. V usage is TRBV18 and J usage is TRBJ2-2; 7 nucleotides align to TRBD1. This TCR derives from an adult with an advanced solid tumor such as melanoma, head and neck, liver or kidney cancer. Sample: CD4+ or CD8+ T cells sorted from blood, taken in a trial of the OX40 agonist ivuxolimab. CDR3 bases: TGTGCCACATCAAAAGGGACAGCGAACACCGGGGAGCTGTTTTTT. Amino acid sequence: CATSKGTANTGELFF. Complete variable domain (other parts from reference TRBV18 and TRBJ2-2): NAGVMQNPRHLVRRRGQEARLRCSPMKGHSHVYWYRQLPEEGLKFMVYLQKENIIDESGMPKERFSAEFPKEGPSILRIQQVVRGDSAAYFCATSKGTANTGELFFGEGSRLTVL.